These 14 T cell receptor beta chains share one sample of origin, sequenced in a study of PD-1 blockade in classical Hodgkin lymphoma. Sequencing used immunoSEQ multiplex PCR; TCRdb keeps in-frame clones, though not all of them. The sample consists of about 25,000 clones, around 80% of them appearing once. Time point in this sample: cycle 4 day 1 (C4D1), after more than five weeks of nivolumab. Every patient was affected by relapse after autologous stem cell transplantation, while exposure to brentuximab vedotin was not uniform. Sequenced material: peripheral blood mononuclear cells (PBMCs), taken before the fourth cycle of nivolumab. Receptors were obtained from a human donor with classical Hodgkin lymphoma.

The chain has TRBV30 and TRBJ1-3; D unclear. Per the germline V gene, CDR1 is GTSNPN and CDR2 is SVGIG (reference sequence). The CDR3 is 13 residues long. Between the trimmed V and J ends, which lost 6 bases and 0 bases, there was a span of 9 bases. Here the CDR3 DNA reads TGTGCCTGTGGGAAGGCCTCTGGAAACACCATATATTTT. Translated: CACGKASGNTIYF.

This clone was seen once. This sequence joins TRBV28 and TRBJ2-1, with a tentative D call TRBD1 (6 bases). The CDR3 spans 15 residues. Deletions cut 4 bases from V and 9 bases from J, with 19 bases between. CDR1 MDHEN and CDR2 SYDVKM come from the germline V gene. CDR3 protein: CASSSSDSPGIEQFF. The CDR3 DNA reads TGTGCCAGCAGTTCCTCGGACAGTCCAGGAATTGAGCAGTTCTTC.

This clone has just a few counts. This sequence joins TRBV28 and TRBJ2-7; D is perhaps TRBD1 (5 bases). This CDR3 has 16 amino acids. Germline lookup yields CDR1 MDHEN and CDR2 SYDVKM. The ends were cut back, 5 bases at V and 5 bases at J, with 22 bases in the middle. The CDR3 DNA reads as TGTGCCAGCAGTCCACCCAGGACAAGGTCGATCAACGAGCAGTACTTC. Its translation: CASSPPRTRSINEQYF.

The rearrangement uses TRBV4-2 and TRBJ2-7; weak D call: TRBD2 (6 bases). Germline CDR1 is LGHNA and CDR2 is YNFKEQ. The V and J ends lost 4 bases and 1 base respectively, with 14 bases between them. The length of the CDR3 is 15 residues. The CDR3 sequence is CASSPEAGTSYEQYF. The CDR3 DNA sequence: TGTGCCAGCAGCCCCGAAGCAGGGACTTCCTACGAGCAGTACTTC.

This CDR3 is CASGDWNIQYF. For the CDR3, the DNA is TGTGCCAGCGGGGATTGGAACATTCAGTACTTC. The V call is TRBV2, the J call TRBJ2-4; no reliable D call. CDR1 and CDR2 from the germline V gene are SNHLY and FYNNEI. The CDR3 contains 11 residues. Trimming cost V 8 bases and J 7 bases, with 9 bases left between them.

The chain links TRBV7-8 to TRBJ2-1; D is perhaps TRBD2 (5 bases). The CDR3 is 12 residues long. Between the trimmed V and J ends, which lost 9 bases and 8 bases, there was a span of 14 bases. Germline V CDR1 and CDR2: SGHVS, FQNEAQ. The CDR3 sequence: CASAEAGDEQFF. CDR3 DNA sequence: TGTGCCAGTGCGGAGGCGGGCGATGAGCAGTTCTTC.

The rearrangement uses TRBV4-3 and TRBJ1-2; TRBD1 is a possible D gene (6 bases). Trimming left V 3 bases short and J 2 bases short, with 16 bases between. The length of the CDR3 is 16 residues. CDR1 LGHNA and CDR2 YSLEER come from the germline V gene. CDR3 in DNA: TGCGCCAGCAGCCAGGCGTTCGGACAGCCGAACTATGGCTACACCTTC. This translates into CASSQAFGQPNYGYTF.

The V and J genes are TRBV5-1 and TRBJ1-4; 9 positions agree with TRBD1. Trimming cost V 2 bases and J 2 bases; bases outside gene matches: 4. In germline, CDR1 is SGHRS, CDR2 YFSETQ. The length of the CDR3 is 16 residues. This CDR3 is CASSLGDRATNEKLFF. CDR3 nucleotide sequence: TGCGCCAGCAGCTTAGGGGACAGGGCGACTAATGAAAAACTGTTTTTT.

This CDR3 reads CASSATRGSYGYTF. In DNA form, the CDR3 reads TGTGCCAGCAGCGCCACCAGGGGGTCGTATGGCTACACCTTC. The rearrangement links TRBV14 to TRBJ1-2, with TRBD1 matching over 7 bases. The germline gives CDR1 SGHDN, CDR2 FVKESK. Trimming cost V 5 bases and J 5 bases; bases outside gene matches: 8. The CDR3 runs 14 residues. Looking up the rest from reference TRBV14 and TRBJ1-2 gives the full variable domain: EAGVTQFPSHSVIEKGQTVTLRCDPISGHDNLYWYRRVMGKEIKFLLHFVKESKQDESGMPNNRFLAERTGGTYSTLKVQPAELEDSGVYFCASSATRGSYGYTFGSGTRLTVV.

This clone was found once. The rearrangement uses TRBV2 and TRBJ1-5, with D perhaps TRBD1 (5 bases). Trimming removed 6 bases from V and 5 bases from J, with 14 bases in between. CDR1 and CDR2 from the germline V gene are SNHLY and FYNNEI. The CDR3 is made up of 14 amino acids. The CDR3 DNA reads TGTGCCAGCAGGGGGGTAGGTCGGGATCAGCCCCAGCATTTT. This gives the protein CASRGVGRDQPQHF.

The chain carries TRBV5-1 and TRBJ2-7, with D perhaps matching TRBD2 (5 bases). V was clipped by 3 bases and J by 7 bases, with 29 bases between them. Germline values: CDR1 SGHRS, CDR2 YFSETQ. The CDR3 sequence is 18 residues long. CDR3 residues: CASSSSGQGGRRVGEQYF. The CDR3 region has the DNA TGCGCCAGCAGCTCCTCGGGCCAAGGAGGAAGACGGGTTGGAGAGCAGTACTTC. Full variable domain (outside the CDR3, taken from reference TRBV5-1 and TRBJ2-7): KAGVTQTPRYLIKTRGQQVTLSCSPISGHRSVSWYQQTPGQGLQFLFEYFSETQRNKGNFPGRFSGRQFSNSRSEMNVSTLELGDSALYLCASSSSGQGGRRVGEQYFGPGTRLTVT.

This chain joins TRBV7-2 and TRBJ1-2; no reliable D call. This CDR3 has 15 amino acids. Germline CDR1 reads SGHTA; CDR2 reads FQGNSA. V dropped 3 bases and J dropped 4 bases, with 15 bases sitting between them. CDR3 bases: TGTGCCAGCAGCTTTAGACAATTCGGCTCCTATGGCTACACCTTC. This sequence encodes CASSFRQFGSYGYTF.

This clone was counted between two and nine times. This sequence joins TRBV5-4 and TRBJ2-7; TRBD2 agrees at 8 bases. V lost 0 bases to trimming and J lost 2 bases; unmatched junction nucleotides: 4. Germline V gene data show CDR1 as SGHNT and CDR2 as YYREEE (reference sequence). The CDR3 is made up of 15 amino acids. This CDR3 is CASSLARGGTYEQYF. CDR3 DNA sequence: TGTGCCAGCAGCTTGGCCCGGGGGGGAACCTACGAGCAGTACTTC.

V and J are TRBV9 and TRBJ2-7; D unresolved. Trimming pared 0 bases from V and 0 bases from J, leaving 7 bases between. Germline CDR1 reads SGDLS; CDR2 reads YYNGEE. The CDR3 has 14 residues. The CDR3 DNA reads TGTGCCAGCAGCGTAGATTGGTACTCCTACGAGCAGTACTTC. This gives the protein CASSVDWYSYEQYF. The complete variable domain, with remaining parts taken from reference TRBV9 and TRBJ2-7, reads DSGVTQTPKHLITATGQRVTLRCSPRSGDLSVYWYQQSLDQGLQFLIQYYNGEERAKGNILERFSAQQFPDLHSELNLSSLELGDSALYFCASSVDWYSYEQYFGPGTRLTVT.